This is a list of T cell receptor beta chains from one sample in a study of blood T cell repertoires in COVID-19. Method: immunoSEQ multiplex PCR; TCRdb's copy keeps in-frame clones and lacks some. Among just over 300,000 clones, about 85% were seen once, and the ten largest hold approximately 2%. Sequenced sample: peripheral blood. These receptors came from a man aged 18-30 years with active or convalescent COVID-19. Both conserved end residues are part of each CDR3. Each record gives: clone size, J gene, V gene, CDR3 protein. The size entry is marked missing in some rows and otherwise reads once, few, many or a size class.

.,TRBJ2-1,TRBV4-2,CASSQEAGGTYNEQFF
.,TRBJ2-1,TRBV12-3/TRBV12-4,CASSSQVVEQFF
.,TRBJ2-3,TRBV12-3/TRBV12-4,CASRSIAAEQYF
.,TRBJ1-5,TRBV6-1,CASSEGHTEVNQPQHF
.,TRBJ2-3,TRBV5-1,CASSHSQGTDTQYF
.,TRBJ2-7,TRBV4-2,CASSQNLGTSGHEQYF
.,TRBJ2-3,TRBV15,CATSSLRGNTQYF
once,TRBJ1-1,TRBV5-5,CASSRLAGTEAFF
.,TRBJ1-3,TRBV4-3,CASSQDFSPGNTIYF
.,TRBJ1-4,TRBV15,CATEGRGNEKLFF
.,TRBJ1-6,TRBV27,CASSSIDLNSPLHF
few,TRBJ1-3,TRBV27,CASSLGRQGNTIYF
.,TRBJ2-2,TRBV7-2,CASSLDGAGGTGELFF